The T cell receptor (beta chain) described here comes from a study of T cells in Graves' hyperthyroidism and ophthalmopathy. Patients showing uncontrolled infection, other autoimmune disease, pregnancy or lactation were ineligible. RNA transcripts served as the template for amplifying TCR beta CDR3 regions. The TCR CDR3 first-round RT-PCR relied on the HTBI primer set. TCRdb re-called the multiplex PCR reads with MiXCR, one entry per CDR3 protein. The sample shows 480,000 or so distinct CDR3 sequences, 13% to 15% of them seen only once. This clonotype was seen a handful of times. The sample consisted of blood. This TCR derives from a woman in her late teens or twenties with Graves' hyperthyroidism.

CDR3 sequence: CASSPGTSGRRNEQFF. CDR3 in DNA: TGTGCCAGCAGTCCTGGGACTAGCGGGAGGCGGAATGAGCAGTTCTTC. The chain carries TRBV28 and TRBJ2-1; 15 nucleotides agree with TRBD2. Unmatched junction bases numbered 6, after V lost 5 bases and J lost 7 bases. In germline, CDR1 is MDHEN, CDR2 SYDVKM. The CDR3 runs 16 residues.